This T cell receptor (beta chain) was sequenced for a study of beta chain features in type 1 diabetes. Study-level findings and limits: TCRB CDR3s were moderately but significantly shorter in Type 1 diabetes patients in all four CD4+ subsets. Type 1 diabetes patients had fewer VDJ junction insertions and more deletions. For patients, the naive, central memory and Treg TCRB repertoires appeared more alike than for healthy donors.

This clone was recorded a few times. Its antigen is currently unknown. Since all of the isolated RNA was reverse transcribed, expressed TCRB transcripts were what got sequenced. Regulatory, naive and central memory T cell samples averaged approximately 3.3 million reads. Using immunoSEQ multiplex PCR, the repertoire was profiled, and TCRdb retains in-frame clones only, with some absent. In the table there are under 300,000 clones, about 15% of which are singletons. The CDR3 extends over 15 amino acids. V shed 3 bases and J 4 bases; nucleotides not matched to a gene: 6. Germline V gene lookup returns CDR1 SGHRS and CDR2 YFSETQ.

The source material was naive CD4+ T cells from blood. The J gene is TRBJ2-3, the V gene TRBV5-1; 9 bases line up with TRBD2. This TCR came from a man between 25 and 39 years old with type 1 diabetes. CDR3 residues: CASSSSGLAADTQYF. CDR3 nucleotides: TGCGCCAGCAGCTCCTCGGGACTAGCTGCAGATACGCAGTATTTT.